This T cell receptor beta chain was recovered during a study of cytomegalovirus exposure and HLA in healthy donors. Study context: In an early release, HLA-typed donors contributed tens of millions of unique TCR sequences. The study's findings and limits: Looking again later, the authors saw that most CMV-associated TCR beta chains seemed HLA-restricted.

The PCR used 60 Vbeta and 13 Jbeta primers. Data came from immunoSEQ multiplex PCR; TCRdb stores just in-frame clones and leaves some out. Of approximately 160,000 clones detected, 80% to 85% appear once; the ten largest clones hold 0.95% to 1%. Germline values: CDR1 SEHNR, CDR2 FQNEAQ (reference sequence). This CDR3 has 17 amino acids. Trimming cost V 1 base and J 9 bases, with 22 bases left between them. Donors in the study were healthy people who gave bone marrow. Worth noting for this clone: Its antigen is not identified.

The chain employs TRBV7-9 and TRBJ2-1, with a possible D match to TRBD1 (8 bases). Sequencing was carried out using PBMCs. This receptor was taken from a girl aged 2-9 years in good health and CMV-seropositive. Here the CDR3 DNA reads TGTGCCAGCAGCTTAGATCAGCGGGACAGGTTGGCAGTTGAGCAGTTCTTC. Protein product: CASSLDQRDRLAVEQFF.